This TCR beta chain was sequenced during a study of T cells in Graves' hyperthyroidism and ophthalmopathy. Findings and limits, study-wide: Most clonotypes expanded in the thyroid (above 0.001) were also present in blood.

Germline values: CDR1 SGHTA, CDR2 FQGNSA. Unmatched junction bases numbered 2, after V lost 3 bases and J lost 6 bases. The CDR3 is 13 residues long. Newly diagnosed hyperthyroidism, duration under 2 months, in patients aged 18 to 65. The blood was taken when hyperthyroidism was first diagnosed, before any ophthalmopathy symptoms showed up. RNA transcripts yielded amplified TCR beta CDR3 regions. The HTBI primer set drove a first-round RT-PCR of the TCR CDR3. Each CDR3 protein is one row after TCRdb ran MiXCR on the multiplex PCR reads. The table has a few hundred thousand distinct CDR3 sequences, roughly 14% seen once. This clonotype occurred many times. No antigen is known for it.

This receptor was identified in a woman aged 40 to 50 with Graves' hyperthyroidism that later progressed to Graves' ophthalmopathy. Sequencing was carried out using blood. The rearrangement links TRBV7-2 to TRBJ2-7; 10 bases align to TRBD2. CDR3 residues: CASSFRTSGEQYF. CDR3 DNA sequence: TGTGCCAGCAGCTTCCGGACTAGCGGCGAGCAGTACTTC. The variable domain in full, with the rest retrieved from reference TRBV7-2 and TRBJ2-7, is GAGVSQSPSNKVTEKGKDVELRCDPISGHTALYWYRQSLGQGLEFLIYFQGNSAPDKSGLPSDRFSAERTGGSVSTLTIQRTQQEDSAVYLCASSFRTSGEQYFGPGTRLTVT.